This T cell receptor beta chain was found in a study of blood T cell repertoires in COVID-19. V was clipped by 8 bases and J by 2 bases, with 13 bases between them. The CDR3 runs to 13 residues. Germline CDR1 LNHNV, CDR2 YYDKDF (reference sequence). Under the authors' procedure: Amplification of reference gene primers was used by the study to estimate nucleated cell counts. Generated by immunoSEQ multiplex PCR, the TCRdb table keeps only in-frame clones and is missing some. Clone size and the V and J calls come from that table; the DNA yielded D and trimming. In the table there are roughly 140,000 clones, around 85% of which are singletons. Participant ages covered roughly 18 to 89 years across 25 or so US areas. Participants had their cohort set by participant-reported clinical history. This clone was seen once.

The sample taken for sequencing was PBMCs or T cells enriched from blood (not recorded which). The clonotype originates from a woman aged 40 to 50 who had recovered from COVID-19. The chain combines TRBV15 with TRBJ2-7, with D perhaps matching TRBD1 (5 bases). The CDR3 loop reads CATRIKGTYEQYF. The DNA for the CDR3 is TGTGCCACCCGCATTAAGGGGACCTACGAGCAGTACTTC.